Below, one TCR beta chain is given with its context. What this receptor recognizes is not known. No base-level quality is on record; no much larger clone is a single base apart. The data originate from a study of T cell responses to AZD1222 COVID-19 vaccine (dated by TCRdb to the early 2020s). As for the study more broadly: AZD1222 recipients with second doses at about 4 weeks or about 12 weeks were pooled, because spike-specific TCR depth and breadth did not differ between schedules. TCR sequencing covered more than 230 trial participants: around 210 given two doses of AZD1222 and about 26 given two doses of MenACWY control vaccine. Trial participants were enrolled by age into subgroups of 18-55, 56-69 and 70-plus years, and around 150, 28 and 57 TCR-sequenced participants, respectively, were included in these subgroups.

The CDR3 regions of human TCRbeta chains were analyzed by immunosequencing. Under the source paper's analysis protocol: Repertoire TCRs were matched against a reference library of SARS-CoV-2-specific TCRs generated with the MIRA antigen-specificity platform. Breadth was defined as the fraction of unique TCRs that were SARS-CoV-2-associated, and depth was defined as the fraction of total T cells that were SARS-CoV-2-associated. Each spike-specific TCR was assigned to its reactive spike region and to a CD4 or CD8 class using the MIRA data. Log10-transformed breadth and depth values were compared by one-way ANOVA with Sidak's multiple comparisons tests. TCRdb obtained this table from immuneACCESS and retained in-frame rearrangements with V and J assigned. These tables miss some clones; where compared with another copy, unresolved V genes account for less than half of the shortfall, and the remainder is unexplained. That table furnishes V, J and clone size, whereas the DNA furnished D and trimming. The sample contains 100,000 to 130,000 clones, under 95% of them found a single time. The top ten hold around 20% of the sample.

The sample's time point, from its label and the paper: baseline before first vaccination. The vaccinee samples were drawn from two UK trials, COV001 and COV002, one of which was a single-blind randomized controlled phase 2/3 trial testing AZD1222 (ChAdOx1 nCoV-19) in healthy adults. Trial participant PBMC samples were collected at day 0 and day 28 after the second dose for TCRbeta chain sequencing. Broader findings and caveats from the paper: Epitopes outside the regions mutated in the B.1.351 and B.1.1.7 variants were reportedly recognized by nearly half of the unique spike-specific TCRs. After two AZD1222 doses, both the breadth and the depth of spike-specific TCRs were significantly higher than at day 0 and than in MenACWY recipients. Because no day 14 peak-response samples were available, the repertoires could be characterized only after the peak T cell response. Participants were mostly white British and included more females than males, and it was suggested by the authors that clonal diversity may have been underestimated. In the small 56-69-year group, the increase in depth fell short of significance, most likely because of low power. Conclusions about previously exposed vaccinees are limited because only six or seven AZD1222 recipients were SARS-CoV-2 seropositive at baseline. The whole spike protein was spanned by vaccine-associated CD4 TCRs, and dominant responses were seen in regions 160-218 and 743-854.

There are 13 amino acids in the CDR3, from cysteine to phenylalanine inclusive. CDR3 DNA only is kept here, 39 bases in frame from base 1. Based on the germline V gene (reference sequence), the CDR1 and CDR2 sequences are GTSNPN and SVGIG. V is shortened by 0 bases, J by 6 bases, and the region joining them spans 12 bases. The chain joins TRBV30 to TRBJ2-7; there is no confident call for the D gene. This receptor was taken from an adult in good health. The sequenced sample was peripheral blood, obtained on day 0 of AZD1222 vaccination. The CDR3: CAWSVKQALEQYF. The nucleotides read TGTGCCTGGAGTGTCAAGCAGGCACTCGAGCAGTACTTC.